This T cell receptor (beta chain) appears in the sequencing data of a study of T cell repertoires in cytomegalovirus infection. TCRdb re-called the reads with MiXCR, one entry per CDR3 protein. The sample lists fewer than 700,000 distinct CDR3 sequences; around 24% were seen once. CDR3 size: 16 residues. V dropped 0 bases and J dropped 0; count of bases not matched to a gene: 2. The chain uses TRBV12-3 or TRBV12-4 and TRBJ1-2, with 9 bases fitting TRBD1. Specimen: CD8+ T cells from PBMCs. The sequence derives from a human donor in good health (CMV status not recorded). Some clones in this sample may be carry-over from other donors' samples. CDR3: CASSLAGTGPNYGYTF. In DNA form, the CDR3 reads TGTGCCAGCAGTTTAGCCGGGACAGGGCCTAACTATGGCTACACCTTC.